The 27 T cell receptor beta chains given below trace back to one sample, sequenced in a study of T cell repertoires in cytomegalovirus infection. TCRdb itself ran the reads through MiXCR, one entry per CDR3 protein. In the table there are 450,000 to 600,000 distinct CDR3 sequences, about 10% of which are singletons. Sequenced material: PBMCs. All receptors derive from a human donor in good health (CMV status not recorded). Some clones in this sample may be carry-over from other donors' samples.

CDR3 nucleotide sequence: TGTGCCAGCAGCCAGAGTCCTCGGACAGGGGGCAACGAGCAGTACTTC. Translated, it gives CASSQSPRTGGNEQYF. V gene TRBV3-1 combines with J gene TRBJ2-7, with 11 nucleotides matching TRBD1. The CDR3 has 16 amino acids. Germline CDR1 LGHDT, CDR2 YNNKEL (reference sequence). V trimming: 3 bases; J trimming: 5 bases; junction bases outside the gene matches: 9.

This clonotype was recorded at least ten times. V and J are TRBV28 and TRBJ2-7, with a weak D call TRBD1 (5 bases). Trimming cost V 4 bases and J 4 bases, with 14 bases left between them. The CDR3 is made up of 14 amino acids. Looked up from germline, CDR1 is MDHEN and CDR2 is SYDVKM. The CDR3 loop is CASSSRVTGYEQYF. The CDR3 nucleotides read TGTGCCAGCAGTTCTAGGGTAACAGGTTACGAGCAGTACTTC.

This clonotype was detected many times. The chain combines TRBV7-3 with TRBJ2-5; TRBD2 aligns across 13 bases. Unmatched junction bases numbered 10, after V lost 4 bases and J lost 5 bases. From germline, CDR1 is SGHTA and CDR2 FQGTGA. The CDR3 loop spans 17 amino acids. The CDR3, as DNA: TGTGCCAGCAGCTCACCGGGACTAGCGGGATCCTGGGAGACCCAGTACTTC. Amino acid sequence: CASSSPGLAGSWETQYF.

This clonotype was detected a few times. The chain carries TRBV6-2 or TRBV6-3 and TRBJ2-7; D possibly corresponds to TRBD2 (6 bases). Trimming left V 5 bases short and J 2 bases short, with 22 bases between. This CDR3 contains 17 residues. Germline lookup yields CDR1 MNHEY and CDR2 SVGEGT. The DNA of the CDR3 is TGTGCCAGCAGTCCTCTAGCGAACCTGCTAAAACCCTACGAGCAGTACTTC. Protein product: CASSPLANLLKPYEQYF.

This clonotype was seen repeatedly, ten times or more. V and J are TRBV5-4 and TRBJ2-2, with a possible D match to TRBD2 (6 bases). The V end lost 0 bases, the J end lost 5 bases, and 17 bases lay between the germline ends. The CDR3 totals 17 residues. The germline gives CDR1 SGHNT, CDR2 YYREEE (reference sequence). DNA of the CDR3: TGTGCCAGCAGCTTGGTGGTGGAGGCTAGCGCTACCGGGGAGCTGTTTTTT. Protein: CASSLVVEASATGELFF.

This clonotype was seen more than once but under ten times. This rearrangement joins TRBV7-9 to TRBJ1-6, with 10 bases lining up with TRBD1. CDR3 length: 13 residues. Germline V lookup: CDR1 SEHNR, CDR2 FQNEAQ (reference sequence). Trimming cost V 7 bases and J 11 bases; bases outside gene matches: 5. CDR3 nucleotide sequence: TGTGCCAGCACCAGGACAGGGGGAACACCCCTCCACTTT. This translates into CASTRTGGTPLHF.

Details on this clonotype: This may arise from a read error, as a much more abundant clone is one base away. The chain combines TRBV5-6 with TRBJ1-6, with no clear D. Trimming removed 1 base at V and 7 bases at J, with 9 bases between. The CDR3 has 14 residues. Germline V gene data show CDR1 as SGHDT and CDR2 as YYEEEE. CDR3 nucleotide sequence: TGTGCCAGCAGCTTGTTGAAAGCCAATTCACCCCTCCACTTT. Protein sequence: CASSLLKANSPLHF.

This clonotype was observed at least ten times. The rearrangement uses TRBV5-6 and TRBJ2-1; 8 bases match TRBD1. V gave up 4 bases and J gave up 0 bases; unmatched junction bases: 3. CDR3 length: 15 amino acids. The germline V gene encodes CDR1 SGHDT and CDR2 YYEEEE. Here the CDR3 reads CASSAGTGSYNEQFF. In DNA, the CDR3 is TGTGCCAGCAGCGCCGGGACAGGCTCCTACAATGAGCAGTTCTTC.

This clonotype was detected many times. V gene TRBV6-1 combines with J gene TRBJ2-3, with unresolved D. The germline gives CDR1 MNHNS, CDR2 SASEGT. V was clipped by 1 base and J by 5 bases, with 7 bases between them. The CDR3 consists of 13 residues. The CDR3 coding sequence is TGTGCCAGCAGTGAAGTTGGTAAAGATACGCAGTATTTT. It is translated as CASSEVGKDTQYF.

This clonotype appeared many times. The genes are TRBV7-9 and TRBJ2-1; tentatively, D is TRBD2 (6 bases). V shed 8 bases and J shed 5 bases, with 10 bases lying between them. Germline V gene sequence: CDR1 SEHNR, CDR2 FQNEAQ (reference sequence). The CDR3 is made up of 12 amino acids. CDR3 DNA sequence: TGTGCCAGCTTTCGGGAGAACAATGAGCAGTTCTTC. It codes for CASFRENNEQFF.

V usage is TRBV27 and J usage is TRBJ2-7, with 7 bases identical to TRBD1. Germline CDR1 MNHEY, CDR2 SMNVEV (reference sequence). The length of the CDR3 is 13 residues. V trimming: 0 bases; J trimming: 7 bases; junction bases outside the gene matches: 3. CDR3 nucleotide sequence: TGTGCCAGCAGTTTATCAGGGGGCGGAGAGCAGTACTTC. Amino acids: CASSLSGGGEQYF.

The chain couples TRBV7-9 to TRBJ1-1; 8 positions match TRBD1. This CDR3 is built from 14 residues. With V trimmed by 3 bases and J by 5 bases, 5 bases remained unmatched. CDR1 is SEHNR and CDR2 is FQNEAQ in the germline V gene (reference sequence). The CDR3 reads CASSFAGGLTEAFF. CDR3 DNA sequence: TGTGCCAGCAGCTTCGCAGGGGGCCTAACTGAAGCTTTCTTT.

This clonotype came up many times. V usage is TRBV29-1 and J usage is TRBJ2-1, with 10 bases that match TRBD2. Germline CDR1 and CDR2: SQVTM and ANQGSEA. This CDR3 has 17 amino acids. V lost 4 bases and J lost 1; bases outside the gene matches: 10. This chain's CDR3 is CSVAGAGAGGSYNEQFF. The CDR3 DNA sequence: TGCAGCGTTGCGGGGGCTGGAGCGGGAGGGTCCTACAATGAGCAGTTCTTC.

In its sample, this clonotype was seen many times. This rearrangement joins TRBV11-2 to TRBJ1-3, with D possibly being TRBD1 (5 bases). Germline V CDR1 and CDR2: SGHAT, FQNNGV. Deletions cut 5 bases from V and 2 bases from J, with 13 bases between. This CDR3 has 15 residues. Here the CDR3 reads CASSLGGETGNTIYF. The CDR3 nucleotides are TGTGCCAGCAGCCTGGGAGGGGAAACTGGAAACACCATATATTTT.

This chain uses TRBV7-2 with TRBJ1-2; D is unresolved. This CDR3 spans 13 amino acids. CDR1 is SGHTA, CDR2 FQGNSA, per germline. The V and J ends lost 2 bases and 8 bases respectively, with 12 bases between them. CDR3 sequence reads: CASSLNFIKGYTF. The CDR3, as DNA: TGTGCCAGCAGCTTAAATTTTATCAAGGGCTACACCTTC.

This clonotype was seen more than once but under ten times. This rearrangement joins TRBV20-1 to TRBJ2-7, with D possibly being TRBD1 or TRBD2 (5 bases each). This CDR3 is 12 amino acids long. V lost 5 bases and J lost 5, with 13 bases in between. Germline V lookup: CDR1 DFQATT, CDR2 SNEGSKA (reference sequence). CDR3 nucleotides: TGCAGTGCTCCACTGGGGACGGACGAGCAGTACTTC. Protein product: CSAPLGTDEQYF.

This clonotype came up a few times. The chain employs TRBV3-1 and TRBJ2-5, with 8 bases lining up with TRBD2. In germline, CDR1 is LGHDT, CDR2 YNNKEL (reference sequence). The ends lost 4 bases at V and 5 bases at J; junction bases unmatched: 6. This CDR3 has 14 amino acids. The CDR3 nucleotides read TGTGCCAGCAGCCCAGCGGGGGCAAGGGAGACCCAGTACTTC. This translates into CASSPAGARETQYF.

This clonotype was recorded at least ten times. The V call is TRBV23-1, the J call TRBJ2-7, with 10 bases fitting TRBD1. TRBV23-1 is treated as an ORF (open reading frame) with a function not yet certain. Trimming cost V 3 bases and J 6 bases; bases outside gene matches: 5. This CDR3 region has 14 residues. The CDR3 region has the DNA TGCGCCAGCAGTCACTGGGACAGGGGACGCGAGCAGTACTTC. This encodes CASSHWDRGREQYF.

This clonotype has ten or more counts. This chain uses TRBV12-3 or TRBV12-4 with TRBJ2-2; a possible D gene is TRBD2 (6 bases). The length of the CDR3 is 14 residues. V gave up 9 bases and J gave up 0 bases, with 11 bases separating them. The CDR3 coding sequence is TGTGCCAGTGGGCGGGGCTCGAACACCGGGGAGCTGTTTTTT. Translation gives CASGRGSNTGELFF.

The rearrangement joins TRBV20-1 to TRBJ2-1; 8 bases fit TRBD2. Germline-derived CDR1 and CDR2 are DFQATT and SNEGSKA (reference sequence). This CDR3 has 17 residues. The V and J ends lost 4 bases and 9 bases, in that order; junction bases with no gene match: 20. The CDR3 is CSAMSLAGMIIQAEQFF. The CDR3 DNA reads as TGCAGTGCTATGAGTCTAGCGGGCATGATTATCCAGGCTGAGCAGTTCTTC.

A few counts support this clonotype. The chain combines TRBV28 with TRBJ2-1, with D perhaps TRBD2 (6 bases). CDR3 length equals 15 residues. Trimming stripped 3 bases from V and 5 bases from J, with 14 bases between. Germline V CDR1 and CDR2: MDHEN, SYDVKM. CDR3 in DNA: TGTGCCAGCAGTTTTACCGGGACGGGAGACAATGAGCAGTTCTTC. Translating gives CASSFTGTGDNEQFF.

This clonotype showed up many times. At one boundary the junction diverges from the germline segment, which might be a read error. The CDR3 DNA reads TGTGCCAGCAGTTTACGTCCGGGACAGGGCTCCCACGAGCAGTACTTC. This encodes CASSLRPGQGSHEQYF. The chain joins TRBV7-6 to TRBJ2-7, with TRBD1 matching over 9 bases. Germline CDR1 reads SGHVS; CDR2 reads FNYEAQ. The CDR3 runs 16 residues.

As DNA, the CDR3 is TGTGCCAGCAGCCAAAACAATATTCCTGGCTACACCTTC. It is translated as CASSQNNIPGYTF. The chain combines TRBV14 with TRBJ1-2; D is ambiguous. This CDR3 has 13 residues. Germline V gene data show CDR1 as SGHDN and CDR2 as FVKESK. V gave up 2 bases and J gave up 7 bases, with 11 bases separating them.

This clonotype was counted many times. The J gene is TRBJ1-1, the V gene TRBV19; a possible D gene is TRBD1 (5 bases). Per the germline V gene, CDR1 is LNHDA and CDR2 is SQIVND (reference sequence). The CDR3 contains 14 residues. With 5 bases removed from V and 5 bases from J, the gap between germline ends came to 15 bases. CDR3 residues: CASSPPGRGTEAFF. The CDR3 nucleotides are TGTGCCAGTAGTCCCCCGGGGCGAGGGACTGAAGCTTTCTTT.

This clonotype was seen many times. The chain carries TRBV4-1 and TRBJ2-5; 9 bases are shared with TRBD1. CDR1 is MGHRA, CDR2 YSYEKL, per germline. The CDR3 consists of 14 residues. V was pared by 0 bases and J by 9 bases, with 5 bases of the junction left unmatched. CDR3 nucleotide sequence: TGCGCCAGCAGCCAAGAATCGGGACAGGGCCCCCAGTACTTC. Amino acid sequence: CASSQESGQGPQYF.

This clonotype was found many times. The rearrangement uses TRBV5-4 and TRBJ2-1; D gene ambiguous. This CDR3 has 16 amino acids. V lost 0 bases and J lost 7, with 17 bases in between. Germline V CDR1 and CDR2: SGHNT, YYREEE (reference sequence). The CDR3 protein is CASSLVRAPNRNEQFF. Here the CDR3 DNA reads TGTGCCAGCAGCTTGGTTCGAGCGCCCAATAGAAATGAGCAGTTCTTC.

This clonotype turned up a few times. V and J are TRBV12-3 or TRBV12-4 and TRBJ2-1; D is unclear. The CDR3 contains 14 residues. The germline V and J ends were trimmed by 3 bases and 2 bases, with 8 bases remaining between them. In DNA, the CDR3 is TGTGCCAGCAGTTTTCCGCTTCCCTACAATGAGCAGTTCTTC. Translated: CASSFPLPYNEQFF.